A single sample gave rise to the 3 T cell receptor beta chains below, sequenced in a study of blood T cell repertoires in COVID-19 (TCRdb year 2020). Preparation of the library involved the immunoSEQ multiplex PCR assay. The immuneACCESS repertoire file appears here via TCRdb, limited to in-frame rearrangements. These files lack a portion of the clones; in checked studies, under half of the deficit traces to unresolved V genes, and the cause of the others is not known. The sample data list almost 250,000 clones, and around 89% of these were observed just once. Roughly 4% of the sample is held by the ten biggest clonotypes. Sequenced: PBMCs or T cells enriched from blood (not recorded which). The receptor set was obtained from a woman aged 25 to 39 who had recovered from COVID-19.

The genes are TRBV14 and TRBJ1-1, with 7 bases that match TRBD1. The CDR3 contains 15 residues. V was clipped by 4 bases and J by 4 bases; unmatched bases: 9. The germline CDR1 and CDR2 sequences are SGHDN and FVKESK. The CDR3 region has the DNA TGTGCCAGCAGCCGATACGAAGGGGGCCCCACTGAAGCTTTCTTT. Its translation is CASSRYEGGPTEAFF.

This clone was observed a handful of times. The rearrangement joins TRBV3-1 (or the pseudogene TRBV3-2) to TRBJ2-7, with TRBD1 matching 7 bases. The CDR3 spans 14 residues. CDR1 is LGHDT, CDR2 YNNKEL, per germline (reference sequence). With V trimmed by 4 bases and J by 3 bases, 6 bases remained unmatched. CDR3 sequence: CASSPGTVVYEQYF. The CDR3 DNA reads TGTGCCAGCAGCCCCGGGACAGTTGTCTACGAGCAGTACTTC.

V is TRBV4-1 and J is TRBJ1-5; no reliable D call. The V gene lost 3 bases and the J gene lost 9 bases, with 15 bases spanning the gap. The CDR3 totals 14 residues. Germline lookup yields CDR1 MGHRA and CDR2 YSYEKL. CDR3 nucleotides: TGCGCCAGCAGCCATGTATCGAGCGGTCGGCCCCAGCATTTT. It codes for CASSHVSSGRPQHF.